The entry below gives a single T cell receptor beta chain sequence along with its context. The data are from a study of T cell changes during pregnancy in multiple sclerosis. Data came from immunoSEQ multiplex PCR; TCRdb stores just in-frame clones and leaves some out. The table shows about 32,000 clones, with roughly 91% occurring only once. Germline lookup yields CDR1 SGHVS and CDR2 FQNEAQ. Deletions cut 2 bases from V and 4 bases from J, with 17 bases between. The CDR3 covers 16 residues. Source: CD4+ T cells from peripheral blood mononuclear cells, taken in the second trimester of pregnancy. The TCR sequence derives from a female donor with multiple sclerosis, enrolled in a pregnancy study. The chain uses TRBV7-8 and TRBJ1-2, with D tentatively TRBD1 (5 bases). The CDR3 region has the DNA TGTGCCAGCAGCTTAAGGGCTCAGGGTAATAGCTATGGCTACACCTTC. Its translation is CASSLRAQGNSYGYTF.